This TCR beta chain appears in the sequencing data of a study of blood T cell repertoires in COVID-19. While infection was still active, Seattle patients were enrolled and then followed longitudinally. This CDR3 spans 14 amino acids. Trimming removed 6 bases at V and 2 bases at J, with 12 bases between. In germline, CDR1 is MNHEY, CDR2 SMNVEV (reference sequence). Methods used by the authors: Amplification with reference gene primers provided the estimates of nucleated cell counts. Data came from immunoSEQ multiplex PCR; TCRdb stores just in-frame clones and leaves some out. V and J calls and clone size are as listed in that table; D and trimming were resolved from the DNA. The table records 90,000 or so clones, 87% of them present only once.

The rearrangement links TRBV27 to TRBJ2-3; D may be TRBD2 (7 bases). This sequence originates from a woman aged 55-69 years with COVID-19, enrolled during active disease. The sequenced material came from peripheral blood. CDR3 coding DNA: TGTGCCAGCAGACGGCGGGGGCACACAGATACGCAGTATTTT. It yields the protein CASRRRGHTDTQYF.